A selection of T cell receptor beta chains follows, all from one sample in a study of CD8+ T cells in alopecia areata. Generated by immunoSEQ multiplex PCR, the TCRdb table keeps only in-frame clones and is missing some. The repertoire holds roughly 200,000 clones, with over 55% as singletons. This material consisted of CD4+ T cells sorted from blood, taken at week 0. All receptors derive from a human donor with alopecia areata. CDR3s include the opening cysteine and the closing phenylalanine or tryptophan. Fields, in order: J gene, D gene, CDR3 length, V gene, clone size, CDR3 DNA, CDR3 protein. D genes are given only for firm matches. Size is stated for part of the rows, as once, few or many counts, or as a class when the clone is expanded.

>TRBJ2-2|TRBD2|18|TRBV7-2|.
TGTGCCAGCAGCTTAGGTCCCGGACTAGCGGGGGACACCGGGGAGCTGTTTTTT
CASSLGPGLAGDTGELFF
>TRBJ2-2|TRBD1|14|TRBV27|once
TGTGCCAGCAGTCGCATAAGGGGGCTCGGGGAGCTGTTTTTT
CASSRIRGLGELFF
>TRBJ2-3|.|15|TRBV5-6|.
TGTGCCAGCAGCTTAATAGCGGAGATCACAGATACGCAGTATTTT
CASSLIAEITDTQYF
>TRBJ2-7|.|13|TRBV9|few
TGTGCCAGCAGCGTGGGGGACACCGCCGAGCAGTACTTC
CASSVGDTAEQYF
>TRBJ2-7|TRBD1|13|TRBV7-9|.
TGTGCCAGCAGCCGGACAGGGAACGGCGAGCAGTACTTC
CASSRTGNGEQYF
>TRBJ2-7|.|14|TRBV9|.
TGTGCCAGCAGCGTAGGGCCGGGAATCTACGAGCAGTACTTC
CASSVGPGIYEQYF
>TRBJ1-6|.|14|TRBV5-1|.
TGCGCCAGCAGCTTACTCAGGGAAAATTCACCCCTCCACTTT
CASSLLRENSPLHF
>TRBJ2-5|.|13|TRBV29-1|.
TGCAGCGTATCACCACGATTACAAGAGACCCAGTACTTC
CSVSPRLQETQYF
>TRBJ1-5|TRBD1|12|TRBV30|.
TGTGCCTGGAACAGGGGGCTTCAGCCCCAGCATTTT
CAWNRGLQPQHF
>TRBJ1-1|.|12|TRBV30|.
TGTGCCTGGAGTGGGGTGGCCACTGAAGCTTTCTTT
CAWSGVATEAFF
>TRBJ2-3|.|15|TRBV6-5|.
TGTGCCAGCAGTTACGGCCTGGGAAGCACAGATACGCAGTATTTT
CASSYGLGSTDTQYF
>TRBJ1-1|.|14|TRBV5-1|.
TGCGCCAGCAGCTTGAGGAGAGGAAGCACTGAAGCTTTCTTT
CASSLRRGSTEAFF
>TRBJ1-6|.|12|TRBV5-1|.
TGCGCCAGCAGCGCCCGGGATTCACCCCTCCACTTT
CASSARDSPLHF
>TRBJ2-3|.|11|TRBV30|.
TGTGCCTGGAGTGTCGGCGGGACGCAGTATTTT
CAWSVGGTQYF
>TRBJ1-2|TRBD1|16|TRBV4-3|.
TGCGCCAGCAGCCAAGTGGGGGGGACAGGGGCGAATGGCTACACCTTC
CASSQVGGTGANGYTF
>TRBJ2-4|.|13|TRBV7-9|.
TGTGCCAGCAGCTTAGATCCAGGCGGGATTCAGTACTTC
CASSLDPGGIQYF
>TRBJ1-1|.|12|TRBV12-5|once
TGTGCTAGTGGTATTGGGGGCGGTGAAGCTTTCTTT
CASGIGGGEAFF
>TRBJ2-3|TRBD2|16|TRBV9|.
TGTGCCAGCAGCGTATTAGCGGGGAGGAGCACAGATACGCAGTATTTT
CASSVLAGRSTDTQYF
>TRBJ1-1|.|15|TRBV7-9|.
TGTGCCAGCAGCAACAGGGCAGTCCCGAACACTGAAGCTTTCTTT
CASSNRAVPNTEAFF
>TRBJ2-1|TRBD1|15|TRBV30|.
TGTGCCTGGAGTGGCCGGGACAGGGTTTACAATGAGCAGTTCTTC
CAWSGRDRVYNEQFF
>TRBJ1-6|.|14|TRBV25-1|.
TGTGCCAGCAGTGCGACCTCCTATAATTCACCCCTCCACTTT
CASSATSYNSPLHF
>TRBJ1-1|TRBD1|14|TRBV6-5|.
TGTGCCAGCAGTCGACCCACAGGGGTGGGTGAAGCTTTCTTT
CASSRPTGVGEAFF
>TRBJ2-3|TRBD2|17|TRBV13|few
TGTGCCAGCAGCCCAGGACTAGCGGGGGCCGTCACAGATACGCAGTATTTT
CASSPGLAGAVTDTQYF
>TRBJ2-3|.|15|TRBV11-2|few
TGTGCCAGCAGCTTAGGCTCCCGACCCACCGATACGCAGTATTTT
CASSLGSRPTDTQYF
>TRBJ2-3|TRBD1|15|TRBV30|few
TGTGCCTGGAGTTTTTACGACAGGGCGACAGATACGCAGTATTTT
CAWSFYDRATDTQYF
>TRBJ2-3|TRBD2|14|TRBV5-6|.
TGTGCCAGCCTGGGACTAGCGGGCACAGATACGCAGTATTTT
CASLGLAGTDTQYF